A single sample gave rise to the 5 T cell receptor beta chains below, sequenced in a study of T cell repertoires in cytomegalovirus infection. TCRdb analysed the reads with MiXCR anew, one entry per CDR3 protein. This repertoire shows around 230,000 distinct CDR3 sequences, around 6.6% found once; its top ten account for around 6%. The specimen was PBMCs. The receptors stem from a human donor in good health (CMV status not recorded). Some clones in this sample may be carry-over from other donors' samples.

In its sample, this clonotype was seen many times. The chain recombines TRBV7-2 with TRBJ2-5; no clear D. Germline values: CDR1 SGHTA, CDR2 FQGNSA. Trimming removed 5 bases at V and 2 bases at J, with 15 bases between. The CDR3 length is 15 residues. CDR3 region: CASSERINLQETQYF. CDR3 nucleotide sequence: TGTGCCAGCAGCGAAAGAATAAACCTACAAGAGACCCAGTACTTC.

This clonotype turned up a few times. The chain combines TRBV10-3 with TRBJ1-1, with D perhaps TRBD1 (6 bases). The CDR3 runs to 14 residues. V was clipped by 4 bases and J by 3 bases, with 12 bases between them. From germline, CDR1 is ENHRY and CDR2 SYGVKD. The DNA for the CDR3 is TGTGCCATCAGTGGGGGGCCCGAACACACTGAAGCTTTCTTT. Encoded protein: CAISGGPEHTEAFF.

Only a few counts were recorded for this clonotype. The V gene is TRBV9, the J gene TRBJ2-6; no reliable D call. V was trimmed by 0 bases and J by 4 bases, leaving 8 bases between them. The CDR3 sequence is 15 residues long. Germline loops: CDR1 SGDLS, CDR2 YYNGEE. The CDR3 sequence: CASSVDGVGANVLTF. The CDR3 DNA reads as TGTGCCAGCAGCGTAGATGGGGTCGGGGCCAACGTCCTGACTTTC.

This chain connects TRBV6-2 or TRBV6-3 to TRBJ1-1; D ambiguous. This CDR3 is 13 amino acids long. CDR1 is MNHEY and CDR2 is SVGEGT in the germline V gene. Trimming took off 2 bases at V and 3 bases at J, with 7 bases between the two ends. CDR3: CASSYRFYTEAFF. Written as DNA, the CDR3 is TGTGCCAGCAGTTACAGGTTCTACACTGAAGCTTTCTTT.

A few counts support this clonotype. V is TRBV6-2 or TRBV6-3 and J is TRBJ2-2, with D perhaps assigned TRBD1 or TRBD2 (5 bases each). The germline V gene encodes CDR1 MNHEY and CDR2 SVGEGT. Deletions cut 8 bases from V and 2 bases from J, with 12 bases between. The CDR3 is made up of 14 amino acids. The CDR3 region has the DNA TGTGCCAGCGCTGTTGGGGGAAACACCGGGGAGCTGTTTTTT. Encoded protein: CASAVGGNTGELFF.